This T cell receptor (beta chain) came from a study of T cells in Graves' hyperthyroidism and ophthalmopathy. Whole-study results and caveats: Within blood appeared most thyroid clonotypes that had expanded above 0.001.

This clonotype was detected only a few times. Its antigen is undetermined. The CDR3 is 17 residues long. The trim removed 0 bases at V and 3 bases at J, leaving 8 bases unmatched. The germline V gene has CDR1 WSHSY and CDR2 SAAADI. What was amplified from RNA transcripts were TCR beta CDR3 regions. The TCR CDR3 first-round RT-PCR relied on the HTBI primer set. TCRdb reprocessed the multiplex PCR reads with MiXCR, giving one entry per CDR3 protein. Here the sample spans fewer than 450,000 distinct CDR3 sequences, roughly 17% being singletons. V usage is TRBV10-2 and J usage is TRBJ1-2, with 9 nucleotides matching TRBD1. The source of this sequence is a woman aged 30 to 39 with Graves' hyperthyroidism that later progressed to Graves' ophthalmopathy. The sequenced material came from blood. CDR3 in amino acids: CASSESPWTGADYGYTF. As DNA, the CDR3 is TGCGCCAGCAGTGAGTCTCCTTGGACAGGGGCCGACTATGGCTACACCTTC.